This paragraph covers one T cell receptor beta chain sequence. The antigen remains undetermined. The V end lost 4 bases, the J end lost 0 bases, and 12 bases lay between the germline ends. The length of the CDR3 is 14 residues. In germline, CDR1 is SQVTM, CDR2 ANQGSEA. This sample is part of a study of T cell clonotyping in hematopoietic cell transplantation. The data were produced by immunoSEQ multiplex PCR, yet TCRdb's version contains in-frame clones alone and is incomplete. Of tens of thousands of clones in the sample, about 95% were seen once. Study-wide results and limits: At the given depth, recipient repertoires were over 97% de novo clonotypes.

Material for sequencing was peripheral blood mononuclear cells. The gene calls are TRBV29-1 and TRBJ1-1, with D uncertain. The clonotype was recovered from a man younger than 40 in good health. Some clones in this sample may be carry-over from other donors' samples. This chain's CDR3 is CSVVKKLMNTEAFF. In nucleotides, the CDR3 is TGCAGCGTTGTGAAAAAGCTAATGAACACTGAAGCTTTCTTT.